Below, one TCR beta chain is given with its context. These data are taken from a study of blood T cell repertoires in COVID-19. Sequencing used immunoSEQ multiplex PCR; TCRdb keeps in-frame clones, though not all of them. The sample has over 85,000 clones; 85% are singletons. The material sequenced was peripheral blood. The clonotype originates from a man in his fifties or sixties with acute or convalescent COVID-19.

The CDR3 is CASSNGGHEQFF. The CDR3 DNA reads as TGTGCCAGCAGCAATGGGGGCCATGAGCAGTTCTTC. V and J are TRBV21-1 and TRBJ2-1; TRBD1 is the table's D call and was not checked against the DNA. TRBV21-1 is a pseudogene locus. CDR3 length: 12 residues.